Following are 17 T cell receptor beta chains from one sample sequenced in a study of control samples from healthy donors and cancer patients. Some clones are missing from TCRdb's copy, which holds only in-frame ones; the method was immunoSEQ multiplex PCR. The sample yields around 250,000 clones, approximately 80% seen once. The sample was PBMCs. The receptors shown here come from a woman in her sixties or seventies with lung cancer.

The genes are TRBV12-3 or TRBV12-4 and TRBJ2-7, with D possibly TRBD2 on 7 matching bases. This CDR3 has 13 residues. With 8 bases removed from V and 0 bases from J, the gap between germline ends came to 11 bases. CDR3 residues: CASGRDTSYEQYF. In DNA form, the CDR3 reads TGTGCCAGCGGGAGGGACACCTCCTACGAGCAGTACTTC.

This clone turned up a few times. This chain connects TRBV12-5 to TRBJ2-1, with TRBD2 as a possible D gene (6 bases). This CDR3 has 12 residues. Germline V gene sequence: CDR1 LGHNT, CDR2 FRNRAP. The V end was cut by 3 bases, the J end by 9 bases, with 9 bases between. The CDR3: CASGFKAGEQFF. As DNA, the CDR3 is TGTGCTAGTGGTTTCAAAGCGGGTGAGCAGTTCTTC. The variable domain in full, with the rest retrieved from reference TRBV12-5 and TRBJ2-1, is DARVTQTPRHKVTEMGQEVTMRCQPILGHNTVFWYRQTMMQGLELLAYFRNRAPLDDSGMPKDRFSAEMPDATLATLKIQPSEPRDSAVYFCASGFKAGEQFFGPGTRLTVL.

Comment on this clone: One junction end does not reproduce the germline sequence, and a read error may be involved. This chain connects TRBV10-3 to TRBJ2-1, with D possibly matching TRBD1 (9 bases). The CDR3 is made up of 17 amino acids. CDR1 is ENHRY and CDR2 is SYGVKD in the germline V gene. The CDR3 region has the DNA TGTCCCATCTGTGAGGGGGGCGGGGGGACAGGGTCGAATGAGCAGTTCTTC. It is translated as CPICEGGGGTGSNEQFF.

The chain recombines TRBV2 with TRBJ1-4; 8 bases are a match to TRBD1. Germline V gene sequence: CDR1 SNHLY, CDR2 FYNNEI. The CDR3 runs 13 residues. The V and J ends lost 5 bases and 7 bases, in that order; junction bases with no gene match: 3. Written as DNA, the CDR3 is TGTGCCAGCAGTTTACAGGGGGGTGAAAAACTGTTTTTT. It codes for CASSLQGGEKLFF. Complete variable domain (other parts from reference TRBV2 and TRBJ1-4): EPEVTQTPSHQVTQMGQEVILRCVPISNHLYFYWYRQILGQKVEFLVSFYNNEISEKSEIFDDQFSVERPDGSNFTLKIRSTKLEDSAMYFCASSLQGGEKLFFGSGTQLSVL.

Here the CDR3 reads CASRQGTGREKLFF. For the CDR3, the DNA is TGCGCCAGCCGTCAGGGGACAGGGCGTGAAAAACTGTTTTTT. The V call is TRBV5-1, the J call TRBJ1-4; TRBD1 matches at 9 bases. V gave up 7 bases and J gave up 7 bases; unmatched junction bases: 8. The CDR3 length is 14 residues. Germline assignment: CDR1 SGHRS and CDR2 YFSETQ.

V usage is TRBV6-6 and J usage is TRBJ2-1; TRBD1 matches 9 bases. This CDR3 contains 14 residues. Germline V gene sequence: CDR1 MNHNY, CDR2 SVGAGI (reference sequence). The V segment lost 2 bases and the J segment 9 bases; nucleotides outside the gene matches: 5. The CDR3 spells CASSYVTGGGEQFF. Written as DNA, the CDR3 is TGTGCCAGCAGTTACGTGACAGGGGGGGGTGAGCAGTTCTTC.

The count of this clone is one. The gene calls are TRBV11-2 and TRBJ2-1; 11 bases match TRBD2. The V gene's germline CDR1 is SGHAT and CDR2 FQNNGV. There are 14 residues in the CDR3. V shed 1 base, J shed 15 bases, and the junction held 8 bases outside the gene matches. The CDR3 nucleotides are TGTGCCAGCAGCTTAGCGCTAGCGGGGGGCCGGTTGTTCTTC. Translating gives CASSLALAGGRLFF.

This clone was seen a single time. The CDR3 DNA reads TGCGCCAGCAGCTTAGTACCCGGGGACTCTGGAAACACCATATATTTT. As protein: CASSLVPGDSGNTIYF. V is TRBV5-1 and J is TRBJ1-3, with D unresolved. The ends were cut back, 2 bases at V and 0 bases at J, with 12 bases in the middle. The CDR3 spans 16 residues. Germline assignment: CDR1 SGHRS and CDR2 YFSETQ.

The chain combines TRBV6-2 or TRBV6-3 with TRBJ2-6, with TRBD2 matching over 7 bases. The CDR3 has 16 amino acids. In germline, CDR1 is MNHEY, CDR2 SVGEGT. Unmatched junction bases numbered 6, after V lost 6 bases and J lost 1 base. CDR3 sequence (DNA): TGTGCCAGCAGCAGCGGGACTGTATCTGGGGCCAACGTCCTGACTTTC. The encoded protein is CASSSGTVSGANVLTF.

J is TRBJ2-3 and V is TRBV19; D unclear. The CDR3 loop spans 14 amino acids. V lost 3 bases, J lost 6 bases, and 13 bases lay in between. The germline V gene encodes CDR1 LNHDA and CDR2 SQIVND (reference sequence). The DNA for the CDR3 is TGTGCCAGTAGTATCTTCTGGCGAGCGGATACGCAGTATTTT. Translated: CASSIFWRADTQYF. Filled out from reference TRBV19 and TRBJ2-3, the complete variable domain reads DGGITQSPKYLFRKEGQNVTLSCEQNLNHDAMYWYRQDPGQGLRLIYYSQIVNDFQKGDIAEGYSVSREKKESFPLTVTSAQKNPTAFYLCASSIFWRADTQYFGPGTRLTVL.

This chain links TRBV4-1 with TRBJ2-7; perhaps TRBD2 as D (5 bases). The CDR3 has 13 residues. Germline V gene data show CDR1 as MGHRA and CDR2 as YSYEKL. V was pared by 0 bases and J by 2 bases, with 5 bases between. CDR3 DNA sequence: TGCGCCAGCAGCCAAGAGAGGGCCTACGAGCAGTACTTC. Its translation: CASSQERAYEQYF.

The chain couples TRBV19 to TRBJ2-7, with D unresolved. Germline CDR1 is LNHDA and CDR2 is SQIVND (reference sequence). The CDR3 covers 14 residues. The ends were cut back, 4 bases at V and 0 bases at J, with 10 bases in the middle. In DNA, the CDR3 is TGTGCCAGTAGTAGGTTGGTCTACTCCTACGAGCAGTACTTC. Its translation: CASSRLVYSYEQYF.

This clone came up once. The rearrangement uses TRBV10-1 and TRBJ1-5; D is possibly TRBD1 (5 bases). Trimming cost V 7 bases and J 4 bases, with 17 bases left between them. CDR1 and CDR2 (germline): WNHNN, SYGVQD (reference sequence). The CDR3 is made up of 15 amino acids. CDR3: CASTKWGGGNQPQHF. In nucleotides, the CDR3 is TGCGCCAGCACAAAATGGGGTGGGGGAAATCAGCCCCAGCATTTT.

This clone was seen once. The chain employs TRBV2 and TRBJ2-7; the match to TRBD2 covers 13 bases. There are 18 residues in the CDR3. Germline assignment: CDR1 SNHLY and CDR2 FYNNEI. After removal of 3 bases from V and 2 bases from J, the junction contained 10 bases not matched to a gene. In DNA form, the CDR3 reads TGTGCCAGCAGTGATGGACTAGCGGGGGCAATACACCCCTACGAGCAGTACTTC. This translates into CASSDGLAGAIHPYEQYF.

The chain joins TRBV12-3 or TRBV12-4 to TRBJ2-5, with D possibly called TRBD1 or TRBD2 (7 bases each). Trimming left V 6 bases short and J 4 bases short, with 12 bases between. The CDR3 sequence is 13 residues long. The CDR3 DNA reads TGTGCCAGCAGCCCAGGGGGGGGAGAGACCCAGTACTTC. Residues: CASSPGGGETQYF.

The J gene is TRBJ1-2, the V gene TRBV15; D remains unclear. The CDR3 totals 16 residues. Germline V gene lookup returns CDR1 LNHNV and CDR2 YYDKDF (reference sequence). The V end lost 1 base, the J end lost 0 bases, and 12 bases lay between the germline ends. The CDR3 loop is CATSRGSRGANYGYTF. In nucleotides, the CDR3 is TGTGCCACCAGCAGAGGGTCCCGCGGCGCTAACTATGGCTACACCTTC.

V is TRBV10-1 and J is TRBJ1-2; TRBD1 might be the D (6 bases). Trimming stripped 1 base from V and 8 bases from J, with 11 bases between. The CDR3 spans 13 residues. Germline lookup yields CDR1 WNHNN and CDR2 SYGVQD (reference sequence). Written as DNA, the CDR3 is TGCGCCAGCAGTGAGTGGCAGGGACAAGGCTACACCTTC. Residues: CASSEWQGQGYTF.